The next 19 T cell receptor beta chains were all read from a single sample in a study of shared clonotypes between healthy human individuals. TCRdb's copy holds only in-frame clones and misses some; the assay was immunoSEQ multiplex PCR. This sample has 2 million to 2.5 million clones, with about 94% found just once. The sequenced sample was naive CD4+ T cells sorted from blood. Subset specified: CD45RA+ positively selected. The receptor source for this set is a man between 18 and 35 years old in good health.

The chain joins TRBV21-1 to TRBJ1-5. TRBV21-1 is a known pseudogene. This CDR3 has 14 amino acids. The CDR3 loop reads CASSKASSNQPQHF. For the CDR3, the DNA is TGTGCCAGCAGCAAAGCTAGTAGCAATCAGCCCCAGCATTTT.

The V call is TRBV5-4, the J call TRBJ2-7; D not resolved. CDR3 length equals 15 residues. Trimming cost V 0 bases and J 5 bases, with 15 bases left between them. Germline V gene data show CDR1 as SGHNT and CDR2 as YYREEE (reference sequence). This chain's CDR3 is CASSLVGDGNHEQYF. CDR3 nucleotide sequence: TGTGCCAGCAGCTTGGTCGGAGACGGCAACCACGAGCAGTACTTC.

The chain links TRBV9 to TRBJ2-1; D ambiguous. This CDR3 contains 11 residues. Trimming pared 0 bases from V and 9 bases from J, leaving 4 bases between. Looked up from germline, CDR1 is SGDLS and CDR2 is YYNGEE. CDR3 sequence: CASSVELEQFF. The CDR3 DNA is TGTGCCAGCAGCGTAGAGCTTGAGCAGTTCTTC. The whole variable domain, remainder taken from reference TRBV9 and TRBJ2-1, is DSGVTQTPKHLITATGQRVTLRCSPRSGDLSVYWYQQSLDQGLQFLIQYYNGEERAKGNILERFSAQQFPDLHSELNLSSLELGDSALYFCASSVELEQFFGPGTRLTVL.

The chain couples TRBV2 to TRBJ2-1; 10 bases align to TRBD1. Germline CDR1 SNHLY, CDR2 FYNNEI. The CDR3 has 13 amino acids. Trimming removed 10 bases from V and 6 bases from J; junction bases left unmatched: 6. The CDR3 here is CATSGQGFNEQFF. CDR3 DNA: TGTGCCACCTCGGGACAGGGGTTCAATGAGCAGTTCTTC.

A few counts support this clone. V and J are TRBV19 and TRBJ1-2, with D maybe TRBD1 (5 bases). CDR1 and CDR2 from the germline V gene are LNHDA and SQIVND (reference sequence). The V gene lost 3 bases and the J gene lost 7 bases, with 18 bases spanning the gap. The CDR3 has 15 residues. The CDR3 coding sequence is TGTGCCAGTAGTATCAGTGAGGGGCGGACGGCTGGCTACACCTTC. It is translated as CASSISEGRTAGYTF. Complete variable domain (other parts from reference TRBV19 and TRBJ1-2): DGGITQSPKYLFRKEGQNVTLSCEQNLNHDAMYWYRQDPGQGLRLIYYSQIVNDFQKGDIAEGYSVSREKKESFPLTVTSAQKNPTAFYLCASSISEGRTAGYTFGSGTRLTVV.

The chain combines TRBV4-1 with TRBJ2-7; 10 bases map to TRBD2. The CDR3 totals 16 residues. Germline V gene data show CDR1 as MGHRA and CDR2 as YSYEKL. V shed 3 bases and J 3 bases; nucleotides not matched to a gene: 8. CDR3 nucleotides: TGCGCCAGCAGCCAGGCCGTTAGCGGGGGGAACTACGAGCAGTACTTC. This encodes CASSQAVSGGNYEQYF.

The V gene is TRBV5-4, the J gene TRBJ2-5; 10 nucleotides line up with TRBD2. This CDR3 region has 13 residues. Germline V gene lookup returns CDR1 SGHNT and CDR2 YYREEE (reference sequence). The V and J ends lost 5 bases and 5 bases, in that order; junction bases with no gene match: 3. The CDR3 DNA follows: TGTGCCAGCAGGGTAGCGGGAGGTGAGACCCAGTACTTC. Its protein is CASRVAGGETQYF.

This sequence joins TRBV29-1 and TRBJ2-5; 9 nucleotides match TRBD1. This CDR3 has 13 amino acids. From germline, CDR1 is SQVTM and CDR2 ANQGSEA. The trim removed 6 bases at V and 2 bases at J, leaving 4 bases unmatched. Written as DNA, the CDR3 is TGCAGCGTCGGACAGGGGCAACAAGAGACCCAGTACTTC. Translated, it gives CSVGQGQQETQYF. Full variable domain (rest looked up from reference TRBV29-1 and TRBJ2-5): SAVISQKPSRDICQRGTSLTIQCQVDSQVTMMFWYRQQPGQSLTLIATANQGSEATYESGFVIDKFPISRPNLTFSTLTVSNMSPEDSSIYLCSVGQGQQETQYFGPGTRLLVL.

The chain is built from TRBV21-1 and TRBJ1-1. TRBV21-1 is listed as a pseudogene. The CDR3 has 12 amino acids. The chain's CDR3 is CASTGPLGEAFF. CDR3 DNA: TGTGCCAGCACCGGCCCTCTTGGTGAAGCTTTCTTT.

The V gene is TRBV5-4, the J gene TRBJ2-5; 10 bases line up with TRBD2. Germline-derived CDR1 and CDR2 are SGHNT and YYREEE (reference sequence). With 0 bases clipped from V and 5 bases from J, the junction kept 7 bases outside the gene matches. CDR3 size: 16 residues. In DNA, the CDR3 is TGTGCCAGCAGCTTGGGCCTAGCGGGGGAGAGGGAGACCCAGTACTTC. Residues: CASSLGLAGERETQYF. The full variable domain, in which reference TRBV5-4 and TRBJ2-5 provide the parts outside the CDR3, is ETGVTQSPTHLIKTRGQQVTLRCSSQSGHNTVSWYQQALGQGPQFIFQYYREEENGRGNFPPRFSGLQFPNYSSELNVNALELDDSALYLCASSLGLAGERETQYFGPGTRLLVL.

This chain links TRBV5-1 with TRBJ1-5; a possible D gene is TRBD1 (6 bases). CDR3 length: 15 residues. Per the germline V gene, CDR1 is SGHRS and CDR2 is YFSETQ. Deletions cut 0 bases from V and 7 bases from J, with 14 bases between. The CDR3 coding sequence is TGCGCCAGCAGCTTGGTGGCAGGGGTTGGGCAGCCCCAGCATTTT. It translates to CASSLVAGVGQPQHF.

The chain links TRBV19 to TRBJ2-4; TRBD2 matches 12 bases. J was trimmed by 0 bases and V by 8 bases; bases with no gene match: 8. Germline V gene lookup returns CDR1 LNHDA and CDR2 SQIVND (reference sequence). The CDR3 runs to 17 residues. The CDR3 nucleotides read TGTGCCAGTGGCCGGACTAGCGGGGCCCTAGCCAAAAACATTCAGTACTTC. This gives the protein CASGRTSGALAKNIQYF. Full variable domain (missing parts from reference TRBV19 and TRBJ2-4): DGGITQSPKYLFRKEGQNVTLSCEQNLNHDAMYWYRQDPGQGLRLIYYSQIVNDFQKGDIAEGYSVSREKKESFPLTVTSAQKNPTAFYLCASGRTSGALAKNIQYFGAGTRLSVL.

The gene calls are TRBV14 and TRBJ2-1; perhaps TRBD2 as D (5 bases). Trimming cost V 1 base and J 2 bases, with 12 bases left between them. The CDR3 consists of 16 residues. The V gene's germline CDR1 is SGHDN and CDR2 FVKESK. This CDR3 reads CASSQGTGIPYNEQFF. CDR3 sequence (DNA): TGTGCCAGCAGCCAAGGTACGGGGATCCCCTACAATGAGCAGTTCTTC.

The chain carries TRBV30 and TRBJ1-3; tentatively, D is TRBD1 (5 bases). CDR3 length: 14 residues. From germline, CDR1 is GTSNPN and CDR2 SVGIG (reference sequence). Trimming pared 5 bases from V and 0 bases from J, leaving 11 bases between. The CDR3 region is CAWGLTVSGNTIYF. For the CDR3, the DNA is TGTGCCTGGGGCTTGACAGTCTCTGGAAACACCATATATTTT.

As regards this clone: Distinct nucleotide sequences in the sample also encode this CDR3. The V call is TRBV28, the J call TRBJ1-1, with D tentatively TRBD1 (6 bases). This CDR3 comprises 14 residues. V gave up 3 bases and J gave up 0 bases, with 8 bases separating them. Germline V gene data show CDR1 as MDHEN and CDR2 as SYDVKM. The CDR3 reads CASSLQGLNTEAFF. CDR3 in DNA: TGTGCCAGCAGTTTGCAGGGGCTGAACACTGAAGCTTTCTTT.

V and J are TRBV11-2 and TRBJ2-3; D possibly uses TRBD1 or TRBD2 (5 bases each). Looked up from germline, CDR1 is SGHAT and CDR2 is FQNNGV. Trimming pared 2 bases from V and 5 bases from J, leaving 11 bases between. This CDR3 spans 14 amino acids. The CDR3: CASSLRGVGDTQYF. The CDR3 DNA reads as TGTGCCAGCAGCTTAAGAGGGGTGGGAGATACGCAGTATTTT.

The V and J genes are TRBV19 and TRBJ2-3, with D possibly TRBD2 on 6 matching bases. There are 17 residues in the CDR3. V was shortened by 3 bases and J by 0 bases, with 16 bases between the two germline ends. The germline gives CDR1 LNHDA, CDR2 SQIVND (reference sequence). The DNA for the CDR3 is TGTGCCAGTAGTATCGGGGGTGGGCGTCCTAGCACAGATACGCAGTATTTT. As protein: CASSIGGGRPSTDTQYF.

For this clone: At the DNA level, this CDR3 is encoded by other sequences in the same sample as well. Here the CDR3 reads CASSFRGTGGYTF. CDR3 DNA: TGTGCCAGCAGTTTTCGAGGGACGGGCGGCTACACCTTC. V gene TRBV28 combines with J gene TRBJ1-2; a weak D match, TRBD1 (5 bases). The CDR3 has 13 amino acids. Germline CDR1 and CDR2: MDHEN and SYDVKM. V was cut by 3 bases and J by 8 bases, with 13 bases left in between.

The V and J genes are TRBV5-1 and TRBJ1-4; D unclear. Trimming shortened V by 3 bases and J by 2 bases, and 8 bases separated the two germline ends. The CDR3 spans 14 residues. Germline V gene sequence: CDR1 SGHRS, CDR2 YFSETQ. For the CDR3, the DNA is TGCGCCAGCAGCTCAAGAGGGACTAATGAAAAACTGTTTTTT. As protein: CASSSRGTNEKLFF.